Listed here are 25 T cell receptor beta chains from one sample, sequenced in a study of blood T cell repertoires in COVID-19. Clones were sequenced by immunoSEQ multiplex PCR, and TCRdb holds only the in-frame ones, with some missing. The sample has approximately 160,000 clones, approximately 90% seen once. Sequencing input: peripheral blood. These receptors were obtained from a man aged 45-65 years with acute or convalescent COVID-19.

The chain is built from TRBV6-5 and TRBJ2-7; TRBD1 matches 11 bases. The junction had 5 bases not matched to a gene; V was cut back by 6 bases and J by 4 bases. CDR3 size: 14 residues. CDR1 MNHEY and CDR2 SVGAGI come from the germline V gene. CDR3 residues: CASRSGQGAYEQYF. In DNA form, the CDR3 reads TGTGCCAGCAGATCCGGACAGGGGGCTTACGAGCAGTACTTC.

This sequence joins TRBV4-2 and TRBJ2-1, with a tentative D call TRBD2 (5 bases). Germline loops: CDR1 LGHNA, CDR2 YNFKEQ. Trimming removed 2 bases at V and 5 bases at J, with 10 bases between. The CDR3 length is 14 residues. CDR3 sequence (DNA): TGTGCCAGCAGCCAACCAACTAGGGACAATGAGCAGTTCTTC. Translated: CASSQPTRDNEQFF.

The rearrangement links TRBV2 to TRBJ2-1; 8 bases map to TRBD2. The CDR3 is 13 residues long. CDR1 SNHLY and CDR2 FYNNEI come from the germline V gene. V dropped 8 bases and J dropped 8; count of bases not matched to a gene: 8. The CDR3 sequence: CASWPGGPHEQFF. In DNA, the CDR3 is TGTGCCAGCTGGCCGGGGGGGCCCCATGAGCAGTTCTTC.

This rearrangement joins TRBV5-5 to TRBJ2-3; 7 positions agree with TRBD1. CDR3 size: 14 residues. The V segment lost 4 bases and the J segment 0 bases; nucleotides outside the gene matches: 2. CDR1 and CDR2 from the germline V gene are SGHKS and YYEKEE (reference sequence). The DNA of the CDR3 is TGTGCCAGCAGCACAGGGGCCAGCACAGATACGCAGTATTTT. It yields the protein CASSTGASTDTQYF.

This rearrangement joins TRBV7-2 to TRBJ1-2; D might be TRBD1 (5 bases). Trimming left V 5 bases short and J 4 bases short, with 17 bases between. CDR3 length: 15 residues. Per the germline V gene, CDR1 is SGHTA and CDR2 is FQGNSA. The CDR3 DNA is TGTGCCAGCAGCACCGGAGGGGTCTCTTTCTATGGCTACACCTTC. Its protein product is CASSTGGVSFYGYTF.

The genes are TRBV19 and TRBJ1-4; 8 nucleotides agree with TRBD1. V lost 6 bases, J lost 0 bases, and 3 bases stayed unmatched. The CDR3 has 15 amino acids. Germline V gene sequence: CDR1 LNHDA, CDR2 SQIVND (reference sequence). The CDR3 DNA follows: TGTGCCAGTAGACAGGACAGGGCAACTAATGAAAAACTGTTTTTT. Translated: CASRQDRATNEKLFF.

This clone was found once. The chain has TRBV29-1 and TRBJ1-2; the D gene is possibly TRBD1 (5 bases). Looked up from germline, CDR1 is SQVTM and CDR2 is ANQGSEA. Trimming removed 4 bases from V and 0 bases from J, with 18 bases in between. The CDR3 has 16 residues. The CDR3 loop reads CSVGRIRGRANYGYTF. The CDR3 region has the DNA TGCAGCGTTGGACGGATAAGGGGTAGGGCTAACTATGGCTACACCTTC.

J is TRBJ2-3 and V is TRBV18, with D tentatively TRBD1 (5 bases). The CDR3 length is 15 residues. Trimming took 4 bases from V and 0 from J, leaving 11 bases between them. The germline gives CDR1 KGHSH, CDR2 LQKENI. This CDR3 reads CASSQYRQSTDTQYF. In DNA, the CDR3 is TGTGCCAGCTCACAGTACCGACAGAGCACAGATACGCAGTATTTT.

CDR3: CASSEQGTYNEQFF. The CDR3, as DNA: TGTGCCAGCAGTGAACAGGGTACCTACAATGAGCAGTTCTTC. V gene TRBV2 combines with J gene TRBJ2-1; TRBD1 is a possible D gene (5 bases). V was clipped by 2 bases and J by 2 bases, with 7 bases between them. The CDR3 loop spans 14 amino acids. Germline V gene sequence: CDR1 SNHLY, CDR2 FYNNEI.

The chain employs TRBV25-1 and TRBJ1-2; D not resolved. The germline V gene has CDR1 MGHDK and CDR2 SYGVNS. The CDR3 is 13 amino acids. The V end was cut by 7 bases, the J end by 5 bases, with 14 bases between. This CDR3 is CASTEDGAYGYTF. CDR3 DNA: TGTGCCAGCACCGAAGATGGAGCATATGGCTACACCTTC.

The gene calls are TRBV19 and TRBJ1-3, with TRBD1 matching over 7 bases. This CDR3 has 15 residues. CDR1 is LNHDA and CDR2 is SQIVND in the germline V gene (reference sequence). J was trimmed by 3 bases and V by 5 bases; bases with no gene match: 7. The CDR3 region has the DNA TGTGCCAGTAGTGCCGGGACAGTTGGTGGAAACACCATATATTTT. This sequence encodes CASSAGTVGGNTIYF.

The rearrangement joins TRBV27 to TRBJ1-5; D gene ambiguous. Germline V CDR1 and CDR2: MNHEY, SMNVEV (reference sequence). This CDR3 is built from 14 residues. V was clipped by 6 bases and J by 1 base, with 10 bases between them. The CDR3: CASRPTGSNQPQHF. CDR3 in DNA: TGTGCCAGCAGACCGACTGGGAGCAATCAGCCCCAGCATTTT.

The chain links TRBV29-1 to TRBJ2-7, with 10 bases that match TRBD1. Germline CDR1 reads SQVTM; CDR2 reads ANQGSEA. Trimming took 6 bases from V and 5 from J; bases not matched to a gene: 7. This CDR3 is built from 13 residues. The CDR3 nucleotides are TGCAGCGTGGGGGGACAGGGGCTTGACGAGCAGTACTTC. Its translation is CSVGGQGLDEQYF.

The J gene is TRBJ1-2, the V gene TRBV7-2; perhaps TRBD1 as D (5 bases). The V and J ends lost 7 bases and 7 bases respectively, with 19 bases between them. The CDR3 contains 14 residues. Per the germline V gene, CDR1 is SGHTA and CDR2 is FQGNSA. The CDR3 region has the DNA TGTGCCAGCACCTCAGGGTTAAGGGGCTTTGGCTACACCTTC. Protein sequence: CASTSGLRGFGYTF.

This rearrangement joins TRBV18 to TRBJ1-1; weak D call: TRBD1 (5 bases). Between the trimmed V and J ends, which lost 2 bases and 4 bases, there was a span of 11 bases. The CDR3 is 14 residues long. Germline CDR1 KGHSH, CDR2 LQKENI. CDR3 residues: CASSPGQGGTEAFF. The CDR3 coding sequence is TGTGCCAGCTCACCAGGGCAGGGAGGCACTGAAGCTTTCTTT.

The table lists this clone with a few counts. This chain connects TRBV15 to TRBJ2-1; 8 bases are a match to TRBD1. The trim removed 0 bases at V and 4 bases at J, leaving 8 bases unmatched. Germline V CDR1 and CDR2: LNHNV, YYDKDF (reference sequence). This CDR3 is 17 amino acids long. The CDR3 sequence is CATSRDLGQGPYNEQFF. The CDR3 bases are TGTGCCACCAGCAGAGATCTTGGACAGGGACCGTACAATGAGCAGTTCTTC.

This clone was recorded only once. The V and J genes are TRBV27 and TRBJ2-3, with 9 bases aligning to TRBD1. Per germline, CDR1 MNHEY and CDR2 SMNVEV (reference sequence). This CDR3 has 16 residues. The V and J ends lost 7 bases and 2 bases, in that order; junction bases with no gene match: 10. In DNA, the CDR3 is TGTGCCAGCAACCCCGGGACAGGGAGGTTCACAGATACGCAGTATTTT. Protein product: CASNPGTGRFTDTQYF.

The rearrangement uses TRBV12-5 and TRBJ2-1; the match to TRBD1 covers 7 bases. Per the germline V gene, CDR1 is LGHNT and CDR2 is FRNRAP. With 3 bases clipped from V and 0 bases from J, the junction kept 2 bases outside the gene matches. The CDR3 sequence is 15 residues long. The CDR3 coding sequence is TGTGCTAGTGGTTTCGGGGACAGCTCCTACAATGAGCAGTTCTTC. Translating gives CASGFGDSSYNEQFF. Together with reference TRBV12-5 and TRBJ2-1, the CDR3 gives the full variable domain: DARVTQTPRHKVTEMGQEVTMRCQPILGHNTVFWYRQTMMQGLELLAYFRNRAPLDDSGMPKDRFSAEMPDATLATLKIQPSEPRDSAVYFCASGFGDSSYNEQFFGPGTRLTVL.

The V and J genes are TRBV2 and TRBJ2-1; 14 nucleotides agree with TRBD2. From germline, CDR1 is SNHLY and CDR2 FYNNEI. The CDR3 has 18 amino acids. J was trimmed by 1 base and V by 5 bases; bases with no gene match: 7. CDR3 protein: CASSRGLAGGGSYNEQFF. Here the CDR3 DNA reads TGTGCCAGCAGTCGAGGACTAGCGGGAGGAGGGTCCTACAATGAGCAGTTCTTC.

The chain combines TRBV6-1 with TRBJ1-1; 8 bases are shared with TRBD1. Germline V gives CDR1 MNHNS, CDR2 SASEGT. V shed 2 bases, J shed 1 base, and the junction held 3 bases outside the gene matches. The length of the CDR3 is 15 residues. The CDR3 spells CASSELTGGNTEAFF. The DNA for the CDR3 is TGTGCCAGCAGTGAACTTACAGGGGGGAACACTGAAGCTTTCTTT.

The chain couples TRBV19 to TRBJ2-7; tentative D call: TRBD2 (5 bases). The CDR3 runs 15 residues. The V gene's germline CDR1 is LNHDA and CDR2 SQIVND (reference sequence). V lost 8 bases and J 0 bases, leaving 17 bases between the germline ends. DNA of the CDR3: TGTGCCAGTGGCCCGAGGGCAGTCCCCTCCTACGAGCAGTACTTC. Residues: CASGPRAVPSYEQYF.

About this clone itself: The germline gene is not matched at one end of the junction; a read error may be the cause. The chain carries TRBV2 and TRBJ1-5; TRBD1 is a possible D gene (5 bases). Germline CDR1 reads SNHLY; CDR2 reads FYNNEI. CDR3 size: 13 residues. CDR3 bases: TGTGGCAGCCAGGGTGATGGCAATCAGCCCCAGCATTTT. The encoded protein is CGSQGDGNQPQHF. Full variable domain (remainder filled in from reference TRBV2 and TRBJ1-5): EPEVTQTPSHQVTQMGQEVILRCVPISNHLYFYWYRQILGQKVEFLVSFYNNEISEKSEIFDDQFSVERPDGSNFTLKIRSTKLEDSAMYFCGSQGDGNQPQHFGDGTRLSIL.

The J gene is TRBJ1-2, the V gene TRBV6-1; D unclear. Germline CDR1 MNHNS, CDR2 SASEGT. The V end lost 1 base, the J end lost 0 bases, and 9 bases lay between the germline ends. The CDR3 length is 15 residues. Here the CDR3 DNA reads TGTGCCAGCAGTGAAGTTTCACGAGCTAACTATGGCTACACCTTC. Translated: CASSEVSRANYGYTF.

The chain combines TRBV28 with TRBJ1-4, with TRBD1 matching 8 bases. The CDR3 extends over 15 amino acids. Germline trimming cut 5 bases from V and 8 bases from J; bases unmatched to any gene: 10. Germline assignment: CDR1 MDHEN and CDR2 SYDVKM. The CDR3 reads CASSPGQGVQEKLFF. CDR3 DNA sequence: TGTGCCAGCAGTCCTGGACAGGGAGTCCAGGAAAAACTGTTTTTT.

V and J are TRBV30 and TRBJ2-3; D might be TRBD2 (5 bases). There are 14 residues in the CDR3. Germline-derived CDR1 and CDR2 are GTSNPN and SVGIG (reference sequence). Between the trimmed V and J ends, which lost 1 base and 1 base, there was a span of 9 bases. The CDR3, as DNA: TGTGCCTGGAGTGGCGGGCCCCGCACAGATACGCAGTATTTT. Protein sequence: CAWSGGPRTDTQYF.